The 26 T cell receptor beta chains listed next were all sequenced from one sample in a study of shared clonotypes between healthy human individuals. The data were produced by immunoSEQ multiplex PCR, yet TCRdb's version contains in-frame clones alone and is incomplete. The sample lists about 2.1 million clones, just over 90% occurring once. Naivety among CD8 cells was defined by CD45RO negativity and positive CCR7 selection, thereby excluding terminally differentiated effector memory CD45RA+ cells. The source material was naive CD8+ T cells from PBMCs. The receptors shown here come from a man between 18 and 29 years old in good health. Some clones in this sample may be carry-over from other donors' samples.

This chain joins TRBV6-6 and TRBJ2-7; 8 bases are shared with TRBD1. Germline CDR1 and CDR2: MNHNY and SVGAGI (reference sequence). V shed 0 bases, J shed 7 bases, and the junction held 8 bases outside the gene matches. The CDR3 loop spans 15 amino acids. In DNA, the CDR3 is TGTGCCAGCAGTTACTCGAGCCAGGGGGCGGGTGAGCAGTACTTC. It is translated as CASSYSSQGAGEQYF.

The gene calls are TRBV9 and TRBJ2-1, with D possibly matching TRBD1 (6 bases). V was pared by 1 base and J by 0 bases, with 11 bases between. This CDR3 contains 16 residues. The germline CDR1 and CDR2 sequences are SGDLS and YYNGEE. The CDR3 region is CASSVHTGSSYNEQFF. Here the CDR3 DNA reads TGTGCCAGCAGCGTACACACAGGGAGCTCCTACAATGAGCAGTTCTTC.

The CDR3 DNA sequence: TGTGCCAGCAGCCAAACGACAGGGGGCGCAGCCGGGGAGCTGTTTTTT. Protein sequence: CASSQTTGGAAGELFF. V gene TRBV7-6 combines with J gene TRBJ2-2; 10 nucleotides match TRBD1. CDR1 SGHVS and CDR2 FNYEAQ come from the germline V gene. J gave up 6 bases and V 5 bases, and 9 bases lay outside the gene matches. The CDR3 is made up of 16 amino acids.

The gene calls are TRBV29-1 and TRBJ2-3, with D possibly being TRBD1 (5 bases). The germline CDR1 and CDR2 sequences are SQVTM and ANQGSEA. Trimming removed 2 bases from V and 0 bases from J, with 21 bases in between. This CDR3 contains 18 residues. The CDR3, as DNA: TGCAGCGTTGAAAGGCTCACGGAGCTAACAGGCAGCACAGATACGCAGTATTTT. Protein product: CSVERLTELTGSTDTQYF.

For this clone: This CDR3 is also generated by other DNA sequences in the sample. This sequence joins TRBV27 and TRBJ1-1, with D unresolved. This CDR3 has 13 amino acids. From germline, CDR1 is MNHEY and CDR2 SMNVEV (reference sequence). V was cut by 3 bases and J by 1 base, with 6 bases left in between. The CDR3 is CASSFSRNTEAFF. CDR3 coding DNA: TGTGCCAGCAGTTTCAGTAGGAACACTGAAGCTTTCTTT.

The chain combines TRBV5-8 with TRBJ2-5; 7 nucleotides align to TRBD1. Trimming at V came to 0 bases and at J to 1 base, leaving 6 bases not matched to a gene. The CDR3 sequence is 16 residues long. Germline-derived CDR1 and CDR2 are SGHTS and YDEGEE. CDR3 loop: CASSLGAGGFQETQYF. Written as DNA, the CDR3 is TGTGCCAGCAGCTTGGGGGCAGGGGGATTCCAAGAGACCCAGTACTTC.

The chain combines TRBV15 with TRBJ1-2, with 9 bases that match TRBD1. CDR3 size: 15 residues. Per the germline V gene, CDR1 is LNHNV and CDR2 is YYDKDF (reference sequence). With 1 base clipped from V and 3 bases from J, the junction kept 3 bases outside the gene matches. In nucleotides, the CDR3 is TGTGCCACCAGCAGAGTTACAGGGGGCTACTATGGCTACACCTTC. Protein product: CATSRVTGGYYGYTF.

The CDR3 reads CASSFPPGGANQPQHF. CDR3 coding DNA: TGTGCCAGCAGTTTCCCCCCCGGGGGCGCAAATCAGCCCCAGCATTTT. The genes are TRBV28 and TRBJ1-5, with D possibly TRBD1 on 6 matching bases. This CDR3 region has 16 residues. The germline V gene encodes CDR1 MDHEN and CDR2 SYDVKM. V lost 3 bases to trimming and J lost 4 bases, with 16 bases between them.

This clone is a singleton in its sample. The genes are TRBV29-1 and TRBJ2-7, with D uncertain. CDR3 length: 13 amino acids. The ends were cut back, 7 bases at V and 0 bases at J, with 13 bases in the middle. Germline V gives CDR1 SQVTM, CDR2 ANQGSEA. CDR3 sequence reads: CSAVGGGSYEQYF. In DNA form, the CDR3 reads TGCAGCGCCGTAGGCGGCGGCTCCTACGAGCAGTACTTC.

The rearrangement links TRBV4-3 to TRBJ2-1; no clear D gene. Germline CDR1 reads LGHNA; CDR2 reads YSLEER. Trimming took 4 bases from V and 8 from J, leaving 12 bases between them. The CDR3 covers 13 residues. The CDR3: CASSRLSGDEQFF. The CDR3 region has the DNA TGCGCCAGCAGCCGGCTCTCTGGGGATGAGCAGTTCTTC.

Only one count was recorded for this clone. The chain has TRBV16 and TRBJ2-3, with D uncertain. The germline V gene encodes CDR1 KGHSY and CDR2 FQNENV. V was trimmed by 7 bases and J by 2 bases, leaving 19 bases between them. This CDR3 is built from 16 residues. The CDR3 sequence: CASNHLESAFTDTQYF. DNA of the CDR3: TGTGCCAGCAACCACCTCGAGTCCGCATTCACAGATACGCAGTATTTT.

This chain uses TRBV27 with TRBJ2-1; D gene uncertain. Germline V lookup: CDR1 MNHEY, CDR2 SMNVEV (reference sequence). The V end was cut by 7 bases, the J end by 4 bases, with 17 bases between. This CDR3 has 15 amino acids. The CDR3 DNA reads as TGTGCCAGCATAGGGTCGGCCTCGAGGTACAATGAGCAGTTCTTC. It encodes CASIGSASRYNEQFF.

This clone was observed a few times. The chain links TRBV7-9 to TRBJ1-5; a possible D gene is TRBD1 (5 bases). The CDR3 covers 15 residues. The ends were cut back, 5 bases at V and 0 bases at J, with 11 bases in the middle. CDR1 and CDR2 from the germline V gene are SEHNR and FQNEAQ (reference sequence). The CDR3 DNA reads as TGTGCCAGCAGCATGGGACCACCTAGCAATCAGCCCCAGCATTTT. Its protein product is CASSMGPPSNQPQHF.

The DNA of the CDR3 is TGTGCCACTGGGAGACAGGGGGCAACAGATACGCAGTATTTT. Encoded protein: CATGRQGATDTQYF. The chain combines TRBV10-3 with TRBJ2-3, with TRBD1 matching 10 bases. Germline-derived CDR1 and CDR2 are ENHRY and SYGVKD. The length of the CDR3 is 14 residues. Trimming took 10 bases from V and 3 from J; bases not matched to a gene: 7.

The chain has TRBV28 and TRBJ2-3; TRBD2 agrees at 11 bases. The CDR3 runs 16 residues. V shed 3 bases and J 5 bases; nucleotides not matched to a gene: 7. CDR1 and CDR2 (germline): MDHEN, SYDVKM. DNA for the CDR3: TGTGCCAGCAGTTTTGGTAGCGGGAGGGCTGTAGATACGCAGTATTTT. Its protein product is CASSFGSGRAVDTQYF.

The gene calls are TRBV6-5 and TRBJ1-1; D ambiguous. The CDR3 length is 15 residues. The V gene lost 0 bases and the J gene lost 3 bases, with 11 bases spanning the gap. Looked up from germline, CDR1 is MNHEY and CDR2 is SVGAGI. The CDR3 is CASSYSAVRDTEAFF. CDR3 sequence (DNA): TGTGCCAGCAGTTACTCGGCAGTCCGGGACACTGAAGCTTTCTTT.

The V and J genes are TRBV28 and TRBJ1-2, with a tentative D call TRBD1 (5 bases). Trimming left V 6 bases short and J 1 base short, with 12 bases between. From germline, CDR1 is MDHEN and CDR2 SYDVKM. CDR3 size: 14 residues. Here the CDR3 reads CASSRDGHNYGYTF. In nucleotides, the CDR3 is TGTGCCAGCAGCCGGGACGGCCATAACTATGGCTACACCTTC.

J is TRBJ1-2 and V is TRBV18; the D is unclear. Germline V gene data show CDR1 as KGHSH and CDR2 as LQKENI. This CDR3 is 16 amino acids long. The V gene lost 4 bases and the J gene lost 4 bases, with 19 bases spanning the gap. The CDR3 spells CASSLPDHGVGYGYTF. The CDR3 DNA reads TGTGCCAGCTCACTCCCCGACCACGGAGTTGGCTATGGCTACACCTTC.

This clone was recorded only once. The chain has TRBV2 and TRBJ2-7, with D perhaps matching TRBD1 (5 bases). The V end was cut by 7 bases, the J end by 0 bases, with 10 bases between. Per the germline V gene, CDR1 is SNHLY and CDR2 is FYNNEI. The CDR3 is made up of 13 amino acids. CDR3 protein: CASTDSPSYEQYF. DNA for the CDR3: TGTGCCAGCACAGACAGTCCCTCCTACGAGCAGTACTTC.

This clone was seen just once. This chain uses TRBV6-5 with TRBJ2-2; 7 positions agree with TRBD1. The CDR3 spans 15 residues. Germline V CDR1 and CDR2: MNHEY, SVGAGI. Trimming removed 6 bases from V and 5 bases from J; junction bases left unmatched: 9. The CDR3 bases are TGTGCCAGCAGCTCCGGGGACAGTCCTACCGGGGAGCTGTTTTTT. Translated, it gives CASSSGDSPTGELFF.

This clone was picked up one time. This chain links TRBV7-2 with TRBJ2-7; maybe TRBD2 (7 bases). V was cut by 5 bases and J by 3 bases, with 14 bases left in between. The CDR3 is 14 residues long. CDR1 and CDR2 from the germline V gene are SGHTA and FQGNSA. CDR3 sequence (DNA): TGTGCCAGCAGCGCGGGGGCAGGGGACTACGAGCAGTACTTC. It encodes CASSAGAGDYEQYF.

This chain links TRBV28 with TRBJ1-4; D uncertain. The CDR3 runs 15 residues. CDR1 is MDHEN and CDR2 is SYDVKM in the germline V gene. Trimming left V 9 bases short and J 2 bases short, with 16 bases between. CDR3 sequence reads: CASRHPGGTNEKLFF. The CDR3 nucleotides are TGTGCCAGTCGACACCCCGGAGGGACTAATGAAAAACTGTTTTTT.

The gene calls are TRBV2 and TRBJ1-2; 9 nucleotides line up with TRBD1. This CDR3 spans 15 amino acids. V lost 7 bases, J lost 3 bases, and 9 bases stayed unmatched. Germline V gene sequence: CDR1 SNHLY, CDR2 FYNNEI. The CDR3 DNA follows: TGTGCCAGCATTAACCGGGACAGGGTGCACTATGGCTACACCTTC. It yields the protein CASINRDRVHYGYTF.

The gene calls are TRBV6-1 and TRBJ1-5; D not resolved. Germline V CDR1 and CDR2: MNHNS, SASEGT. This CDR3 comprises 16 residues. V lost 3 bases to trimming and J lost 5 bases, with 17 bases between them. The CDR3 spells CASSDSPAGPHQPQHF. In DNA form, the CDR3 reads TGTGCCAGCAGTGATTCTCCAGCCGGTCCACATCAGCCCCAGCATTTT.

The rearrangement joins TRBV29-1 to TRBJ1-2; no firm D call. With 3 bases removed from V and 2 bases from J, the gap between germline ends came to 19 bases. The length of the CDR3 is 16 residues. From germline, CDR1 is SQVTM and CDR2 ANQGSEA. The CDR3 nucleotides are TGCAGCGTTGAGTTTTGGGCCCCCAGGCGGAACTATGGCTACACCTTC. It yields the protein CSVEFWAPRRNYGYTF.

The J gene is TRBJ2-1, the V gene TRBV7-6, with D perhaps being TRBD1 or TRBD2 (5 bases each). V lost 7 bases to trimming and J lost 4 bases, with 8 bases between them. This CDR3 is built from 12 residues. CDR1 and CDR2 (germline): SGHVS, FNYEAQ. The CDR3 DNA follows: TGTGCCAGCACCGGGGCGTACAATGAGCAGTTCTTC. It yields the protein CASTGAYNEQFF.